This note documents a single TCR beta chain sequence. Antigen unknown. Next came a second PCR, run for roughly 6 to 11 cycles, which used a sample-barcoded 5' primer along with a J-beta primer mix. Researchers report that a template-switch adaptor with 12 random nucleotides tagged each cDNA molecule. One entry per CDR3 protein results from TCRdb running MiXCR on the 5' RACE reads. The sample records approximately 790,000 distinct CDR3 sequences, around 62% being singletons. The CDR3 loop spans 14 amino acids. CDR1 is SGHRS and CDR2 is YFSETQ in the germline V gene. Trimming removed 4 bases at V and 3 bases at J, with 13 bases between. This specimen belongs to a study of blood T cells in healthy people across ages. Overall study results and limits: Among T cells, TCR beta diversity per million cells dropped roughly linearly as age rose.

The V gene is TRBV5-1, the J gene TRBJ2-5, with D possibly called TRBD1 or TRBD2 (5 bases each). Sequencing used blood. This TCR derives from a young man in good health. The CDR3 sequence is CASSVVGTEETQYF. Here the CDR3 DNA reads TGCGCCAGCAGCGTGGTTGGGACGGAAGAGACCCAGTACTTC.